This entry lists 29 T cell receptor beta chains sequenced from one sample in a study of molecular identifiers for immune sequencing clone quantification. TCRdb re-called the PCR reads with MiXCR, one entry per CDR3 protein. Among 400,000 to 600,000 distinct CDR3 sequences listed, roughly a fifth were seen once. Specimen: naive CD8+ T cells from blood, with Jurkat cell RNA spiked in. Subset indicated: FACS-sorted CD8+CD4-CCR7+CD45RA+ naive T cells. The source is a human donor in good health. Some libraries in this study had Jurkat cell RNA spiked in.

Points on this clonotype: A much more abundant neighbour one base away suggests this may be a read error. This chain connects TRBV9 to TRBJ2-7; TRBD1 matches at 7 bases. Germline V gene sequence: CDR1 SGDLS, CDR2 YYNGEE. The CDR3 has 14 residues. CDR3 sequence: CAGSGGQASYEQYF. CDR3 in DNA: TGTGCCGGCAGCGGAGGACAGGCCTCCTACGAGCAGTACTTC.

The table lists this clonotype with many counts. The V call is TRBV5-1, the J call TRBJ2-7, with a weak D call TRBD2 (7 bases). The germline CDR1 and CDR2 sequences are SGHRS and YFSETQ. The V gene lost 4 bases and the J gene lost 6 bases, with 23 bases spanning the gap. This CDR3 has 16 residues. CDR3 loop: CASSPWGGLEAREQYF. The CDR3 DNA is TGCGCCAGCAGCCCGTGGGGGGGCCTAGAAGCTCGCGAGCAGTACTTC. The full variable domain, in which reference TRBV5-1 and TRBJ2-7 provide the parts outside the CDR3, is KAGVTQTPRYLIKTRGQQVTLSCSPISGHRSVSWYQQTPGQGLQFLFEYFSETQRNKGNFPGRFSGRQFSNSRSEMNVSTLELGDSALYLCASSPWGGLEAREQYFGPGTRLTVT.

This clonotype was counted a few times. The J gene is TRBJ2-3, the V gene TRBV3-1; TRBD2 matches at 13 bases. V was clipped by 4 bases and J by 2 bases; unmatched bases: 6. Germline assignment: CDR1 LGHDT and CDR2 YNNKEL (reference sequence). There are 17 residues in the CDR3. CDR3: CASSLGTSGAPTDTQYF. The CDR3 DNA follows: TGTGCCAGCAGCCTTGGGACTAGCGGGGCCCCCACAGATACGCAGTATTTT.

This clonotype was detected many times. The gene calls are TRBV6-5 and TRBJ2-7, with 12 bases matching TRBD2. J lost 4 bases, V lost 4 bases, and 5 bases had no gene match. CDR3 length: 15 amino acids. Germline CDR1 MNHEY, CDR2 SVGAGI. The DNA of the CDR3 is TGTGCCAGCAGTTCGACTAGCGGGGGAGGGTACGAGCAGTACTTC. Translated, it gives CASSSTSGGGYEQYF.

On this clonotype itself: The junction does not match germline at one end; this may be a read error. The V and J genes are TRBV6-2 or TRBV6-3 and TRBJ2-3; D perhaps matches TRBD1 (6 bases). Germline values: CDR1 MNHEY, CDR2 SVGEGT. The CDR3 extends over 16 amino acids. CDR3 in amino acids: CASSQKRADRGDTKYF. The DNA of the CDR3 is TGTGCCAGCAGTCAGAAACGGGCGGACAGAGGAGATACGAAGTATTTT.

The chain combines TRBV24-1 with TRBJ2-1; TRBD2 aligns across 10 bases. The CDR3 totals 16 residues. The V gene's germline CDR1 is KGHDR and CDR2 SFDVKD. With 2 bases clipped from V and 2 bases from J, the junction kept 2 bases outside the gene matches. In DNA, the CDR3 is TGTGCCACCAGTGATTCTAGCGGGAGTACCTACAATGAGCAGTTCTTC. Its translation is CATSDSSGSTYNEQFF.

This clonotype was seen ten or more times. The CDR3 protein is CASRTSGAQETQYF. The CDR3 DNA reads as TGTGCCAGCAGAACTAGCGGTGCCCAAGAGACCCAGTACTTC. The V call is TRBV2, the J call TRBJ2-5, with 8 nucleotides matching TRBD2. Looked up from germline, CDR1 is SNHLY and CDR2 is FYNNEI. The CDR3 spans 14 residues. The J segment lost 1 base and the V segment lost 6 bases, leaving 4 bases of the junction unmatched.

This clonotype was observed a few times. J is TRBJ2-2 and V is TRBV7-9, with 7 bases matching TRBD1. The CDR3 contains 17 residues. Per germline, CDR1 SEHNR and CDR2 FQNEAQ (reference sequence). J lost 0 bases, V lost 2 bases, and 6 bases had no gene match. CDR3 DNA sequence: TGTGCCAGCAGCTTACTTGACAGGGCCCCGAACACCGGGGAGCTGTTTTTT. This gives the protein CASSLLDRAPNTGELFF.

The rearrangement links TRBV20-1 to TRBJ2-7; 7 bases fit TRBD2. Germline CDR1 DFQATT, CDR2 SNEGSKA (reference sequence). This CDR3 has 17 residues. V was pared by 0 bases and J by 2 bases, with 13 bases of the junction left unmatched. CDR3 amino acids: CSARDLSHERDPYEQYF. The CDR3 DNA is TGCAGTGCTAGAGATCTGAGCCACGAGCGGGACCCCTACGAGCAGTACTTC.

In its sample, this clonotype was seen many times. The rearrangement joins TRBV30 to TRBJ2-7; 10 bases align to TRBD1. The CDR3 has 14 residues. V was pared by 0 bases and J by 5 bases, with 4 bases of the junction left unmatched. Germline V lookup: CDR1 GTSNPN, CDR2 SVGIG (reference sequence). DNA of the CDR3: TGTGCCTGGAGTGTAGTTGGGACAGGGGACGAGCAGTACTTC. This translates into CAWSVVGTGDEQYF.

The sample holds many counts of this clonotype. The chain is built from TRBV7-9 and TRBJ1-1, with D possibly matching TRBD1 (5 bases). The germline V gene has CDR1 SEHNR and CDR2 FQNEAQ (reference sequence). Trimming removed 1 base from V and 2 bases from J, with 11 bases in between. This CDR3 region has 15 residues. CDR3 in DNA: TGTGCCAGCAGCTTAGTAGGGGCCTTCAACACTGAAGCTTTCTTT. This gives the protein CASSLVGAFNTEAFF.

On this clonotype itself: This may stem from a read error, because a much larger clone lies one nucleotide away. V usage is TRBV2 and J usage is TRBJ1-4; the D gene is possibly TRBD1 (5 bases). The CDR3 length is 16 residues. V was pared by 8 bases and J by 0 bases, with 16 bases between. Germline V gene sequence: CDR1 SNHLY, CDR2 FYNNEI. The chain's CDR3 is CASEEGAGTTNEKLFF. Written as DNA, the CDR3 is TGTGCCAGCGAGGAAGGGGCAGGTACAACTAATGAAAAACTGTTTTTT.

This clonotype was observed a few times. The chain recombines TRBV12-3 or TRBV12-4 with TRBJ2-5; D possibly corresponds to TRBD1 (6 bases). V dropped 2 bases and J dropped 4 bases, with 14 bases sitting between them. CDR3 size: 15 residues. CDR3 nucleotide sequence: TGTGCCAGCAGTTTAACGGAAGGGGGACGAGAGACCCAGTACTTC. It is translated as CASSLTEGGRETQYF.

This clonotype has ten or more counts. This chain links TRBV6-2 or TRBV6-3 with TRBJ1-1; 7 bases are shared with TRBD1. Germline V lookup: CDR1 MNHEY, CDR2 SVGEGT. The CDR3 has 13 residues. The ends lost 7 bases at V and 0 bases at J; junction bases unmatched: 2. The CDR3 sequence is CASTQGMNTEAFF. The CDR3 bases are TGTGCCAGCACACAGGGGATGAACACTGAAGCTTTCTTT.

With regard to this clonotype: Germline is not matched at one junction end, which may reflect a read error. The rearrangement links TRBV6-1 to TRBJ1-1; no clear D gene. The CDR3 totals 14 residues. Germline lookup yields CDR1 MNHNS and CDR2 SASEGT. This CDR3 is CASSEWGRNTVAFF. CDR3 nucleotide sequence: TGTGCCAGCAGTGAATGGGGAAGGAACACTGTAGCTTTCTTT.

For this clonotype: This may come from a read error, since a much larger clone is one base off. The chain carries TRBV18 and TRBJ2-7; a possible D gene is TRBD2 (5 bases). The CDR3 loop spans 15 amino acids. Germline V lookup: CDR1 KGHSH, CDR2 LQKENI. The CDR3 DNA follows: TGTGCCAACTCACCCTACGAGGGCCAAGCCTACGAGCAGTACTTC. Residues: CANSPYEGQAYEQYF.

This clonotype was seen once. A much bigger clone sits one base away, suggesting this may be a read error. The chain combines TRBV28 with TRBJ2-7, with a weak D call TRBD2 (6 bases). Germline V lookup: CDR1 MDHEN, CDR2 SYDVKM. The V and J ends lost 4 bases and 7 bases respectively, with 23 bases between them. The CDR3 contains 16 residues. The CDR3 sequence: CASSSSRPGLFKEQYF. CDR3 bases: TGTGCCAGCAGTTCGTCGAGACCGGGACTCTTTAAGGAGCAGTACTTC.

This clonotype was counted between two and nine times. This rearrangement joins TRBV9 to TRBJ2-1, with D possibly being TRBD1 (6 bases). CDR3 size: 18 residues. V lost 3 bases and J 4 bases, leaving 23 bases between the germline ends. Germline loops: CDR1 SGDLS, CDR2 YYNGEE. CDR3 protein: CASSEGEPGHPMYNEQFF. The CDR3 region has the DNA TGTGCCAGCAGCGAGGGGGAGCCGGGACACCCCATGTACAATGAGCAGTTCTTC.

There are a few counts of this clonotype. The V gene is TRBV12-3 or TRBV12-4, the J gene TRBJ2-1; D not certain. Trimming removed 5 bases from V and 2 bases from J, with 13 bases in between. CDR3 size: 15 residues. The chain's CDR3 is CASSLQVGAYNEQFF. CDR3 sequence (DNA): TGTGCCAGCAGTCTTCAGGTAGGAGCCTACAATGAGCAGTTCTTC.

This clonotype showed up many times. This chain uses TRBV19 with TRBJ1-5, with D maybe TRBD1 (6 bases). Germline V gives CDR1 LNHDA, CDR2 SQIVND (reference sequence). V dropped 8 bases and J dropped 7 bases, with 18 bases sitting between them. CDR3 length: 14 residues. The CDR3 DNA sequence: TGTGCCAGTTCCTCTACACAGGGTTGGCAGCCCCAGCATTTT. It encodes CASSSTQGWQPQHF. Variable domain in full (rest from reference TRBV19 and TRBJ1-5): DGGITQSPKYLFRKEGQNVTLSCEQNLNHDAMYWYRQDPGQGLRLIYYSQIVNDFQKGDIAEGYSVSREKKESFPLTVTSAQKNPTAFYLCASSSTQGWQPQHFGDGTRLSIL.

This clonotype was found a few times. This chain links TRBV9 with TRBJ2-3; a weak D match, TRBD2 (6 bases). V was trimmed by 3 bases and J by 6 bases, leaving 17 bases between them. Germline CDR1 reads SGDLS; CDR2 reads YYNGEE. This CDR3 comprises 15 residues. This chain's CDR3 is CASSALGTGGDTQYF. CDR3 sequence (DNA): TGTGCCAGCAGCGCGCTAGGGACCGGAGGGGATACGCAGTATTTT.

This clonotype was counted ten times or more. The chain links TRBV21-1 to TRBJ2-7; TRBD2 is taken as the D call from the table, unchecked against the DNA. TRBV21-1 is flagged as a pseudogene. This CDR3 is built from 17 residues. This CDR3 reads CASSKEDMGLAFHEQYF. CDR3 DNA sequence: TGTGCCAGCAGCAAAGAGGATATGGGACTAGCATTCCACGAGCAGTACTTC.

This clonotype was detected ten times or more. The rearrangement uses TRBV7-9 and TRBJ1-4, with D uncertain. The CDR3 runs to 14 residues. The germline V gene has CDR1 SEHNR and CDR2 FQNEAQ (reference sequence). V lost 2 bases to trimming and J lost 8 bases, with 12 bases between them. The CDR3 DNA is TGTGCCAGCAGCTTACCGCCGGAGGAGGAAAAACTGTTTTTT. It specifies CASSLPPEEEKLFF.

This clonotype has a handful of counts. The rearrangement uses TRBV19 and TRBJ2-7; a possible D gene is TRBD2 (6 bases). The CDR3 has 15 residues. The germline CDR1 and CDR2 sequences are LNHDA and SQIVND (reference sequence). V lost 5 bases and J 3 bases, leaving 17 bases between the germline ends. CDR3 residues: CASSAGRGWDYEQYF. The CDR3 nucleotides read TGTGCCAGTAGTGCGGGACGGGGATGGGACTACGAGCAGTACTTC.

This clonotype was detected only a few times. The chain couples TRBV11-2 to TRBJ2-7; 8 bases line up with TRBD2. The trim removed 1 base at V and 3 bases at J, leaving 5 bases unmatched. CDR3 length: 15 residues. The germline V gene encodes CDR1 SGHAT and CDR2 FQNNGV. CDR3 DNA: TGTGCCAGCAGCTTAGGTAGCGGGACCCTCTACGAGCAGTACTTC. Amino acids: CASSLGSGTLYEQYF.

This clonotype was seen a few times. V gene TRBV4-1 combines with J gene TRBJ1-2; D is uncertain. Germline loops: CDR1 MGHRA, CDR2 YSYEKL. The V end lost 0 bases, the J end lost 0 bases, and 11 bases lay between the germline ends. The CDR3 is made up of 16 amino acids. CDR3 sequence reads: CASSQDAAQTNYGYTF. The DNA for the CDR3 is TGCGCCAGCAGCCAAGACGCGGCACAGACTAACTATGGCTACACCTTC.

In this sample, this clonotype turned up a few times. The chain recombines TRBV2 with TRBJ1-4; D is unresolved. The CDR3 consists of 13 residues. V lost 7 bases and J 7 bases, leaving 13 bases between the germline ends. Germline lookup yields CDR1 SNHLY and CDR2 FYNNEI. The CDR3 nucleotides are TGTGCCAGCAATAGGGCCGGAGGTGAAAAACTGTTTTTT. This translates into CASNRAGGEKLFF.

As for this clonotype: This could be a read error, since a much larger clone is one nucleotide away. The rearrangement links TRBV11-2 to TRBJ2-3; D is perhaps TRBD1 or TRBD2 (5 bases each). Germline V gene sequence: CDR1 SGHAT, CDR2 FQNNGV. The CDR3 is 15 amino acids. CDR3 region: CASSFRGRDTDMQYF. The CDR3 DNA reads as TGTGCCAGCAGCTTTCGGGGCAGGGATACAGATATGCAGTATTTT.

There are many counts of this clonotype. J is TRBJ2-7 and V is TRBV20-1; D might be TRBD1 or TRBD2, each matching 5 bases. The germline V gene encodes CDR1 DFQATT and CDR2 SNEGSKA (reference sequence). The CDR3 covers 15 residues. Trimming stripped 0 bases from V and 3 bases from J, with 15 bases between. The DNA for the CDR3 is TGCAGTGCTAGAGATATGGGGGACCGAAGCTACGAGCAGTACTTC. It codes for CSARDMGDRSYEQYF.